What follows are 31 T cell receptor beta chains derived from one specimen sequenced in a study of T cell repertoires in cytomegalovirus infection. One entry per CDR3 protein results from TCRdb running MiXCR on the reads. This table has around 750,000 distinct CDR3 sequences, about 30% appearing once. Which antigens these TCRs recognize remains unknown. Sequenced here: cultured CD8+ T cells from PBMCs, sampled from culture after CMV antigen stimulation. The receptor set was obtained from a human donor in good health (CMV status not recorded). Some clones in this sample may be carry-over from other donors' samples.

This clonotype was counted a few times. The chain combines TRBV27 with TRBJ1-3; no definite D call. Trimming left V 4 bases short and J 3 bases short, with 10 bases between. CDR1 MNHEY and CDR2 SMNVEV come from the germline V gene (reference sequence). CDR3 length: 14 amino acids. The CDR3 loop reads CASSSGSVGNTIYF. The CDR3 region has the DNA TGTGCCAGCAGTTCCGGATCGGTTGGAAACACCATATATTTT.

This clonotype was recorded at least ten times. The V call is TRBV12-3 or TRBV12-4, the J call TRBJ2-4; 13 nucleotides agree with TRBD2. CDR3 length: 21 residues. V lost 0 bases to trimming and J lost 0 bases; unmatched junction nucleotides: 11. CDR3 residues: CASSLAASGTSGVLAKNIQYF. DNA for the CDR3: TGTGCCAGCAGTTTAGCCGCCTCCGGGACTAGCGGGGTTTTAGCCAAAAACATTCAGTACTTC.

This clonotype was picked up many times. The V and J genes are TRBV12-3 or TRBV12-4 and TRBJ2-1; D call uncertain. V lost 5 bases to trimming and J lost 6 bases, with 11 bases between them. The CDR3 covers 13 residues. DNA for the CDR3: TGTGCCAGCAGTCCCTCCGGGCCCAATGAGCAGTTCTTC. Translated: CASSPSGPNEQFF.

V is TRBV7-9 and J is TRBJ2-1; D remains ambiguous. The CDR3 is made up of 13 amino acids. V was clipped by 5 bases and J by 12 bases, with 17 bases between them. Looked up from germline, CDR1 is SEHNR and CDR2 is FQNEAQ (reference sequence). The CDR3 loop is CASSTQGTLVQFF. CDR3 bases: TGTGCCAGCAGCACGCAAGGCACCTTGGTGCAGTTCTTC.

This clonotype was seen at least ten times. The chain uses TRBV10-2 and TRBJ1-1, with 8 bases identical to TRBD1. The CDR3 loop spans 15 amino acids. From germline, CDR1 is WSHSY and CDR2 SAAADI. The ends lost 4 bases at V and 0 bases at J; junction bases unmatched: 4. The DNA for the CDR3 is TGCGCCAGCAGTGCCGGACAGGGAATGAACACTGAAGCTTTCTTT. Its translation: CASSAGQGMNTEAFF.

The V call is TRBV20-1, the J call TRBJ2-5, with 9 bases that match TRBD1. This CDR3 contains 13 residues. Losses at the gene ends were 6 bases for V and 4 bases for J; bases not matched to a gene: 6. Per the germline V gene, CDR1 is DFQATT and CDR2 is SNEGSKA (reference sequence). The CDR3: CSAGQGSAETQYF. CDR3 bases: TGCAGTGCCGGACAGGGGTCTGCAGAGACCCAGTACTTC.

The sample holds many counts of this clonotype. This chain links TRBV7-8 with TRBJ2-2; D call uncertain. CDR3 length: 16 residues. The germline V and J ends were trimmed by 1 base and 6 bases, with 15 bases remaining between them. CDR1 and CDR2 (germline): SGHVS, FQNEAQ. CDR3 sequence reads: CASSLVSRVEPGELFF. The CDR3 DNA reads TGTGCCAGCAGCTTAGTGTCCCGGGTCGAACCCGGGGAGCTGTTTTTT.

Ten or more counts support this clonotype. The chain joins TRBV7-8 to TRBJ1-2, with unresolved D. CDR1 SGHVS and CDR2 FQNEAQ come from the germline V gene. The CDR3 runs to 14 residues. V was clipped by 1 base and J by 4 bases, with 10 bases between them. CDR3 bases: TGTGCCAGCAGCTTAGGCCCGGAGGGCTATGGCTACACCTTC. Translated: CASSLGPEGYGYTF.

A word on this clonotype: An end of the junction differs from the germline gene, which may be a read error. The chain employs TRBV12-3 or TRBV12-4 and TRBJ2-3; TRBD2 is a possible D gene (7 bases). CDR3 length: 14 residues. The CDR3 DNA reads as TGTGCCAACAGTTTAGGGGGGGGTGCAGATACGCAGTATTTT. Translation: CANSLGGGADTQYF.

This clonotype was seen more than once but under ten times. The CDR3 nucleotides read TGTGCCAGCAGCTTAGGGGTCACAGGACGAGGCTACGAGCAGTACTTC. Its translation is CASSLGVTGRGYEQYF. V gene TRBV13 combines with J gene TRBJ2-7; D is possibly TRBD1 (5 bases). V lost 0 bases and J lost 3, with 15 bases in between. The CDR3 is 16 amino acids. Per the germline V gene, CDR1 is PRHDT and CDR2 is FYEKMQ (reference sequence). The full variable domain, completed using reference TRBV13 and TRBJ2-7, is AAGVIQSPRHLIKEKRETATLKCYPIPRHDTVYWYQQGPGQDPQFLISFYEKMQSDKGSIPDRFSAQQFSDYHSELNMSSLELGDSALYFCASSLGVTGRGYEQYFGPGTRLTVT.

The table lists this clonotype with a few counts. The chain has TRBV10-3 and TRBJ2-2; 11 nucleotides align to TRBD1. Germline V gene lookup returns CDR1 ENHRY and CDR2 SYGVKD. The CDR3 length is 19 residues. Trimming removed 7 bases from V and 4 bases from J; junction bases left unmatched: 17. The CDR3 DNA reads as TGTGCCATCATGATCACCGGAGTCGGACAGGGGGCGAGCACCGGGGAGCTGTTTTTT. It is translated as CAIMITGVGQGASTGELFF.

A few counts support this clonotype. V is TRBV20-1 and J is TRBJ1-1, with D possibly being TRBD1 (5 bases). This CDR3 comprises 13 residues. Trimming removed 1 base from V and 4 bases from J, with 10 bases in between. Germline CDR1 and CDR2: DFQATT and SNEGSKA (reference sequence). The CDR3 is CSARGGESTEAFF. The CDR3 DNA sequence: TGCAGTGCTAGAGGGGGGGAGAGCACTGAAGCTTTCTTT.

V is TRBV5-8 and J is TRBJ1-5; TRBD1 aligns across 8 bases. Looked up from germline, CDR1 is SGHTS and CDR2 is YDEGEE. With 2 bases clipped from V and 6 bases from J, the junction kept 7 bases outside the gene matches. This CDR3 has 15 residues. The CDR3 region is CASSFFGQGPQPQHF. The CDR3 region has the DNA TGTGCCAGCAGCTTCTTTGGACAGGGCCCTCAGCCCCAGCATTTT.

The CDR3 region is CSVEEEAGPSTDTQYF. In DNA form, the CDR3 reads TGCAGCGTTGAAGAGGAGGCCGGACCCAGCACAGATACGCAGTATTTT. The chain recombines TRBV29-1 with TRBJ2-3; possible D gene TRBD2, 5 bases. The germline V gene encodes CDR1 SQVTM and CDR2 ANQGSEA. V lost 0 bases, J lost 0 bases, and 13 bases lay in between. This CDR3 has 16 amino acids.

In DNA form, the CDR3 reads TGCAGTGCTAGATCCCCGGGACTAGCGGGGGGGATATCCTACGAGCAGTACTTC. Its translation: CSARSPGLAGGISYEQYF. The chain employs TRBV20-1 and TRBJ2-7; 16 bases map to TRBD2. The ends lost 2 bases at V and 1 base at J; junction bases unmatched: 8. CDR3 length equals 18 residues. Per germline, CDR1 DFQATT and CDR2 SNEGSKA (reference sequence).

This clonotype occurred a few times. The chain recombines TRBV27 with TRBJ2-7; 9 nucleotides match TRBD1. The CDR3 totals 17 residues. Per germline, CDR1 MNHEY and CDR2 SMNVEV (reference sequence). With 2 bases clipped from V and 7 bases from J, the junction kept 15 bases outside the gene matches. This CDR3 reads CASSLDRRDRERGEQYF. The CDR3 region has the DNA TGTGCCAGCAGTTTAGACCGAAGGGACAGGGAAAGGGGGGAGCAGTACTTC.

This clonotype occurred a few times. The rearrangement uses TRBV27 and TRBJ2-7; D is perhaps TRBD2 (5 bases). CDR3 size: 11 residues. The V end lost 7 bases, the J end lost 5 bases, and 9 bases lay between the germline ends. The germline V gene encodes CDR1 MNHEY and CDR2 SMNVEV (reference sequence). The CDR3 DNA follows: TGTGCCAGCACTTGGGGAGACGAGCAGTACTTC. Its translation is CASTWGDEQYF.

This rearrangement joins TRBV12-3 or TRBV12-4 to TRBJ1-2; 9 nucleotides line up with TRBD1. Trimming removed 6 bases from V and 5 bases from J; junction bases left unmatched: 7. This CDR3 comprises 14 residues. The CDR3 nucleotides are TGTGCCAGCAGATGGACAGGGGATTGGTATGGCTACACCTTC. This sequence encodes CASRWTGDWYGYTF.

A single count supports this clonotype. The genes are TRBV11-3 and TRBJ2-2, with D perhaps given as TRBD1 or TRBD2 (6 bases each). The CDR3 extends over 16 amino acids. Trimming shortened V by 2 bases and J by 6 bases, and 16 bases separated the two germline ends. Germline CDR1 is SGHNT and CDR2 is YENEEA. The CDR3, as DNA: TGTGCCAGCAGCTTACCGGGGGCGAATTCAGCCGGGGAGCTGTTTTTT. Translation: CASSLPGANSAGELFF.

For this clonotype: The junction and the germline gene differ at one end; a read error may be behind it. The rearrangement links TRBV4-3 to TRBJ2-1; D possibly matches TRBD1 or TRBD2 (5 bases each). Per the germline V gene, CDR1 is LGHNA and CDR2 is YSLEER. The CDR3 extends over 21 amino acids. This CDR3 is CASSQGVRLGTASGSYDEQFF. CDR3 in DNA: TGCGCCAGCAGCCAGGGGGTTCGGCTGGGAACAGCATCGGGCTCCTACGATGAGCAGTTCTTC.

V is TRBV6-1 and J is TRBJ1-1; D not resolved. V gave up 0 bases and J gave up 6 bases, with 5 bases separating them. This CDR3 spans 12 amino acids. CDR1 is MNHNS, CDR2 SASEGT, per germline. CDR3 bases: TGTGCCAGCAGTGAAGCGGTCTCTGAAGCTTTCTTT. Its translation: CASSEAVSEAFF.

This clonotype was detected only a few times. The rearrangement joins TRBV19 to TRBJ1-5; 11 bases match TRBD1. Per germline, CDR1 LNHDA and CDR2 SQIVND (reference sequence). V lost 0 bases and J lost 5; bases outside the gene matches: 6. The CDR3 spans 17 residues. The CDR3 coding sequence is TGTGCCAGTAGTATAGATCTGGGACAGGGGGTTGATCAGCCCCAGCATTTT. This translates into CASSIDLGQGVDQPQHF.

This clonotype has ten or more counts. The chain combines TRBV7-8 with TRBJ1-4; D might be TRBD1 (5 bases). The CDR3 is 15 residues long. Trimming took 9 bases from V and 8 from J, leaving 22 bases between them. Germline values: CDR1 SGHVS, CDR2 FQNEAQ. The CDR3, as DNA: TGTGCCAGTTCAGTTGAACCGGGACTTAGGGAAAAACTGTTTTTT. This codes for CASSVEPGLREKLFF.

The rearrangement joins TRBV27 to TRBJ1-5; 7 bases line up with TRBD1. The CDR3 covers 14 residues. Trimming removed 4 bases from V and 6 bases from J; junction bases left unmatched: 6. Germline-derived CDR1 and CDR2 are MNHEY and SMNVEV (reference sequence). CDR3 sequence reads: CASSWGQGGQPQHF. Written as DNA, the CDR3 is TGTGCCAGCAGTTGGGGGCAGGGGGGTCAGCCCCAGCATTTT.

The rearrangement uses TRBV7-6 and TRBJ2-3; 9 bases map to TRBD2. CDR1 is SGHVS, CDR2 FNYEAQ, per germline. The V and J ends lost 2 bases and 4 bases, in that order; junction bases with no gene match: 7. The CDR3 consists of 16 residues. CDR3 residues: CASSLRLAGNADTQYF. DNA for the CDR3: TGTGCCAGCAGCTTAAGGCTAGCGGGGAACGCAGATACGCAGTATTTT.

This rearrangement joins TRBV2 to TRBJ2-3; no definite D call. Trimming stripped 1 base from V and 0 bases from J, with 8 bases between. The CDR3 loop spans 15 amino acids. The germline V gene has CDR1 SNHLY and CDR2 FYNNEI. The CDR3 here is CASSEGPRSTDTQYF. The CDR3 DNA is TGTGCCAGCAGTGAAGGTCCAAGGAGCACAGATACGCAGTATTTT.

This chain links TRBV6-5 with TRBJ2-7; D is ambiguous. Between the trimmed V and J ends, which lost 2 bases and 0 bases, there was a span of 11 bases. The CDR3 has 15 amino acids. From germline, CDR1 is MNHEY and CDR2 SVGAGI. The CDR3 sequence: CASSYGPFISYEQYF. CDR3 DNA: TGTGCCAGCAGTTACGGGCCATTCATCTCCTACGAGCAGTACTTC.

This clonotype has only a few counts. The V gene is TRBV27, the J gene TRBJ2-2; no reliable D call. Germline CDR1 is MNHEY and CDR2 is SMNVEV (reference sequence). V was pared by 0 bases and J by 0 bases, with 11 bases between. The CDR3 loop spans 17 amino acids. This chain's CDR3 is CASSLSPWPTNTGELFF. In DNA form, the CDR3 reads TGTGCCAGCAGTTTATCGCCCTGGCCCACGAACACCGGGGAGCTGTTTTTT.

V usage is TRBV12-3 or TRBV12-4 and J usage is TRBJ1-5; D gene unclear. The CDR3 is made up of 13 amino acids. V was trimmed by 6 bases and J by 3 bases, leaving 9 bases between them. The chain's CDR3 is CASSGRFNQPQHF. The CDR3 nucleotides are TGTGCCAGCAGCGGACGGTTCAATCAGCCCCAGCATTTT.

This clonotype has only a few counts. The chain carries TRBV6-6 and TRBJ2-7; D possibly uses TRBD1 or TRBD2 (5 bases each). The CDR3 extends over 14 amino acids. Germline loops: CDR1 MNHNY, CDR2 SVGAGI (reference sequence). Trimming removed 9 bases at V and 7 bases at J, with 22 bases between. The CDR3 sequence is CASREKGRDGEQYV. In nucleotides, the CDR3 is TGTGCCAGTAGGGAGAAGGGACGGGATGGTGAGCAGTACGTC.

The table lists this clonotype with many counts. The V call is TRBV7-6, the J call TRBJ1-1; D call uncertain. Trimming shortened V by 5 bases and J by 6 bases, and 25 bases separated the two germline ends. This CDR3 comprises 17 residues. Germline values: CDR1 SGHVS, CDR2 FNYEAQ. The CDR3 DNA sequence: TGTGCCAGCAGCCCTCGACAATCCGTTACGGAGGTGGCTGAAGCTTTCTTT. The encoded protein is CASSPRQSVTEVAEAFF.